This T cell receptor beta chain comes out of a study of regulatory T cells in long-lasting Graves disease (TCRdb year 2021). A note on the overall study: In the newly diagnosed Graves' disease group, patients had been taking antithyroid drugs for less than 3 months. Persistent Graves' disease patients were compared with newly diagnosed Graves' disease patients by peripheral blood TCR sequencing and RNA sequencing. A total of roughly 35 samples underwent TCR sequencing: 13 from persistent and approximately 20 from newly diagnosed Graves' disease patients. The study was conducted in China and was registered as a clinical trial. Results the study describes overall, beyond this receptor: More public clonotypes were shared among persistent patients (roughly 2,700) than among newly diagnosed patients (approximately 1,000). The small sample size was acknowledged by the authors as a limitation that may reduce accuracy. Preferential use of TRBV28, TRBJ1-2 and TRBJ2-5 was observed in persistent disease, whereas TRBV20-1 and TRBJ2-1 were favored in newly diagnosed disease. Sequencing and analysis were limited to the TCR beta chain. Compared with newly diagnosed patients, patients with persistent Graves' disease had lower TCR Shannon entropy and fewer highly expanded clones, which suggests clonal expansion. The study examined only peripheral blood because the primary lesion, thyroid tissue, could not be accessed.

Library construction relied on multiplex PCR. Sequenced on an Illumina HiSeq 4000. CDR3 regions were amplified by Arm-PCR with iRepertoire HTBI primers to construct TCR beta libraries. Before sequencing, the PCR products went through gel purification. Turning to the authors' computational methods: Gene usage analysis of CDR3 amino acid clonotypes relied on the roughly 60 TRBV and around 13 TRBJ segments identified across samples. Filtered high-quality paired reads were merged into contigs using COPE and FqMerger. Contigs were aligned with BLAST to IMGT TRBV, TRBD and TRBJ reference genes, and CDR3 was defined per IMGT. Clonotypes above 0.1% frequency were classified as highly expanded clones. Repertoire diversity was measured by Shannon entropy, and V-J evenness by the Gini coefficient. A clonotype was considered public if more than one individual shared it. The raw public data were reprocessed by TCRdb itself: fastp quality trimming at Q25, MiXCR clonotype calling, in-frame beta chains only. All rows with the same CDR3 protein become a single entry with the most common DNA and genes. The V and J calls reflect TCRdb's pipeline rather than the authors' work. Counted in this sample were 400,000 to 500,000 distinct CDR3 sequences; roughly 15% of them appeared once. The ten largest clonotypes hold around 7.6% of the sample.

Sequences LNHDA (CDR1) and SQIVND (CDR2) are obtained from the germline V gene (reference sequence). There are 14 amino acids in the CDR3, from cysteine to phenylalanine inclusive. CDR3 DNA is the only sequence kept; it has 42 bases, read in frame from the first base. This clonotype has a handful of counts. Its cognate antigen has yet to be identified. One end of the junction is discordant with germline, which a read error may explain. The time point label for this specimen denotes: newly diagnosed GD, antithyroid drugs for less than 3 months. RNA was extracted from PBMCs in TRIzol for both TCR sequencing and RNA sequencing. Graves' disease was diagnosed according to American Thyroid Association guidelines. Recruitment of patients was carried out at an endocrinology department in Xi'an, China. From each patient, 7.5 to 9.5 milliliters of peripheral blood was collected into an EDTA anticoagulant tube. Ficoll Paque Plus density gradient separation was used to isolate PBMCs, and no additional T cell sorting was done. RNA quality was checked with an Agilent 2100 Bioanalyzer and agarose gel, and concentration with a NanoDrop 2000.

The data also belong to a second study, concerning T cells in Graves' hyperthyroidism and ophthalmopathy. The second study's paper adds: Stable Graves' hyperthyroidism was defined as the absence of progression to ophthalmopathy over 18 months of follow-up. Hyperthyroidism patients were newly diagnosed, had a disease duration of under 2 months, and were aged 18 to 65 years. The study excluded patients with uncontrolled infections, other autoimmune diseases, pregnancy or lactation. Diagnoses were based on clinical symptoms, serum thyroxine and TRAb, thyroid ultrasound and orbital computed tomography. A first-round RT-PCR of the TCR CDR3 used the HTBI primer set with the Qiagen OneStep RT-PCR kit. Most expanded thyroid clonotypes (frequency above 0.001) were also detected in blood, a finding suggesting that blood repertoires may reflect thyroid immune responses. In cross-validation, a model built on a 13 V-J signature told ophthalmopathy apart from stable hyperthyroidism with 87.88% sensitivity and approximately 84% specificity, and in testing the same model reached 80%/75%. In validation, progression to ophthalmopathy was predicted by the model with around 71% sensitivity and around 76% specificity, a median of approximately 6.5 months before onset. TCR V-J signatures able to tell the groups apart were searched for in a discovery cohort of some 97 patients, of whom approximately 40 had Graves' ophthalmopathy and more than 55 had stable Graves' hyperthyroidism. An independent validation cohort of under 20 hyperthyroidism patients and approximately 17 patients who later progressed to ophthalmopathy tested prospective prediction of ophthalmopathy. The approximately 100 discovery patients were divided at random into training and test sets in a 7:3 ratio. In roughly six Graves' hyperthyroidism patients, the study also compared T-cell repertoires from thyroid tissue with T-cell repertoires from blood. Following sampling, methimazole starting at 30 mg daily was given to hyperthyroidism patients, and high-dose intravenous methylprednisolone was given to ophthalmopathy patients. A second multiplex PCR round built the libraries, followed by size selection and purification. Libraries were sequenced paired-end with 100 bp reads on an Illumina HiSeq2000. SOAPnuke was used to process the raw data, throwing out any read that contained adapters or uncalled bases, had a mean Phred below 15, or lacked an exact constant-primer or identifier match. High-quality paired reads were merged with COPE v1.2.5, and unique nucleotide sequences were defined as clonotypes. Clonotypes were aligned to IMGT TRBV, TRBD and TRBJ reference segments using MiTCR v1.1. Analysis was restricted to V-J combinations with a frequency above 0.0001, which covered about 99% of repertoires. The TCS score was defined as the ratio of F50 (clonal expansion) to E x V (chaos), calculated using BLOSUM62-based TCRdist between CDR3 peptides within each V-J. Welch's t-statistics and random forest reduced around 520 V-J features to roughly 13, which were used in a naive Bayes classifier (R e1071). No statistical method was used to set the sample size in advance, and investigators knew the group allocation. TCR Vbeta CDR3 sequencing of approximately 140 peripheral blood samples (over 40 ophthalmopathy, roughly 74 hyperthyroidism and approximately 17 progressor patients) is reported in the paper.

This TCR came from a middle-aged woman with Graves disease. Donor details come from another sample of the same person, matched by shared clones. This sequence uses TRBV19 and TRBJ2-2; the D gene remains uncertain. Sequenced material: peripheral blood mononuclear cells (PBMCs), taken at new diagnosis, from a patient treated with antithyroid drugs. CDR3 sequence: CTSRARMNTGELFF. The sequenced DNA: TGTACCAGCCGGGCGCGGATGAACACCGGGGAGCTGTTTTTT.